The 9 T cell receptor beta chains given below trace back to one sample, sequenced in a study of cytotoxic CD8 clonotypes in ibrutinib-treated CLL. Produced via immunoSEQ multiplex PCR; TCRdb's table is partial and in-frame only. Of around 70,000 clones in the sample, 75% to 95% were seen once. The sample in question was PBMCs, obtained after 12 months of ibrutinib treatment. Source of these receptors: a human donor with chronic lymphocytic leukemia.

The genes are TRBV27 and TRBJ2-1; D not certain. CDR1 is MNHEY, CDR2 SMNVEV, per germline (reference sequence). The CDR3 has 12 residues. The germline V and J ends were trimmed by 6 bases and 4 bases, with 7 bases remaining between them. CDR3 DNA sequence: TGTGCCAGCAGGCAAGCTTACAATGAGCAGTTCTTC. Residues: CASRQAYNEQFF.

Turning to this clone: This CDR3 is also generated by other DNA sequences in the sample. The J gene is TRBJ1-2, the V gene TRBV11-2; D not resolved. The CDR3 totals 12 residues. Germline V CDR1 and CDR2: SGHAT, FQNNGV. The V gene lost 2 bases and the J gene lost 3 bases, with 4 bases spanning the gap. CDR3 sequence (DNA): TGTGCCAGCAGCTTATTGGACTATGGCTACACCTTC. Amino acids: CASSLLDYGYTF. The full variable domain, rest sourced from reference TRBV11-2 and TRBJ1-2, is EAGVAQSPRYKIIEKRQSVAFWCNPISGHATLYWYQQILGQGPKLLIQFQNNGVVDDSQLPKDRFSAERLKGVDSTLKIQPAKLEDSAVYLCASSLLDYGYTFGSGTRLTVV.

The chain combines TRBV7-3 with TRBJ1-1; TRBD1 is a possible D gene (6 bases). V was shortened by 2 bases and J by 7 bases, with 17 bases between the two germline ends. Germline-derived CDR1 and CDR2 are SGHTA and FQGTGA. The CDR3 totals 15 residues. In DNA form, the CDR3 reads TGTGCCAGCAGCTTATACGCAGGGGTGTATAGTGAAGCTTTCTTT. This sequence encodes CASSLYAGVYSEAFF.

The gene calls are TRBV27 and TRBJ2-7, with 9 bases identical to TRBD2. V gave up 7 bases and J gave up 2 bases; unmatched junction bases: 18. The CDR3 loop spans 18 amino acids. The germline V gene encodes CDR1 MNHEY and CDR2 SMNVEV (reference sequence). CDR3 sequence reads: CASTRWLGTTSGAYEQYF. CDR3 coding DNA: TGTGCCAGCACTCGCTGGCTGGGGACGACTAGCGGTGCCTACGAGCAGTACTTC.

The chain recombines TRBV15 with TRBJ2-5; the D gene could be TRBD1 or TRBD2 (6 bases each). Germline V gives CDR1 LNHNV, CDR2 YYDKDF (reference sequence). Between the trimmed V and J ends, which lost 3 bases and 5 bases, there was a span of 13 bases. CDR3 length: 14 residues. The CDR3 sequence is CATSRGAGRETQYF. In nucleotides, the CDR3 is TGTGCCACCAGCAGGGGGGCGGGACGGGAGACCCAGTACTTC.

The chain employs TRBV18 and TRBJ2-1; D may be TRBD2 (6 bases). The V end was cut by 2 bases, the J end by 7 bases, with 12 bases between. CDR1 is KGHSH, CDR2 LQKENI, per germline. This CDR3 has 14 amino acids. The CDR3, as DNA: TGTGCCAGCTCACCAACGGGGACTGAGAATGAGCAGTTCTTC. It specifies CASSPTGTENEQFF. Based on the CDR3 plus reference TRBV18 and TRBJ2-1, the full variable domain is NAGVMQNPRHLVRRRGQEARLRCSPMKGHSHVYWYRQLPEEGLKFMVYLQKENIIDESGMPKERFSAEFPKEGPSILRIQQVVRGDSAAYFCASSPTGTENEQFFGPGTRLTVL.

V usage is TRBV9 and J usage is TRBJ2-1; 7 bases agree with TRBD2. Germline V gene sequence: CDR1 SGDLS, CDR2 YYNGEE. The ends lost 4 bases at V and 8 bases at J; junction bases unmatched: 9. The CDR3 has 14 residues. The CDR3 is CASSPGLPGYEQFF. CDR3 nucleotide sequence: TGTGCCAGCAGCCCGGGACTACCAGGGTATGAGCAGTTCTTC.

J is TRBJ1-1 and V is TRBV6-7; D is perhaps TRBD1 (5 bases). TRBV6-7 is placed among ORFs of uncertain function. Between the trimmed V and J ends, which lost 6 bases and 1 base, there was a span of 18 bases. This CDR3 has 16 amino acids. CDR3 coding DNA: TGTGCCAGCAGCTCCTTCAACGGGACCCCGAACACTGAAGCTTTCTTT. Its translation is CASSSFNGTPNTEAFF.

This clone came up once. The chain carries TRBV9 and TRBJ1-1, with D possibly being TRBD1 (5 bases). Trimming removed 0 bases at V and 6 bases at J, with 9 bases between. Germline CDR1 reads SGDLS; CDR2 reads YYNGEE. The CDR3 is made up of 13 amino acids. CDR3 nucleotide sequence: TGTGCCAGCAGCGTAGATGGGGGGGCTGAAGCTTTCTTT. This gives the protein CASSVDGGAEAFF. Variable domain in full (rest from reference TRBV9 and TRBJ1-1): DSGVTQTPKHLITATGQRVTLRCSPRSGDLSVYWYQQSLDQGLQFLIQYYNGEERAKGNILERFSAQQFPDLHSELNLSSLELGDSALYFCASSVDGGAEAFFGQGTRLTVV.